The 3 T cell receptor beta chains below were found in one sample sequenced in a study of Ad26.COV2.S vaccination and SARS-CoV-2 variants (dated by TCRdb to about 2021). Receptors were amplified or captured by the immunoSEQ multiplex PCR assay. What TCRdb holds here is the immuneACCESS table cut down to in-frame rearrangements. Part of the clones is not present; checked against another copy, under half of the missing clones reflect an unresolved V gene, and the others are unexplained. This sample gives about 680,000 clones in total; about 89% of them show up just once. 1.5% of the sample lies in the top ten. What the treatment or condition label conveys for this sample: some 19 received Ad26.COV2.S at low or high dose, single or two shots; 5 received placebo; per-sample allocation not given. Repertoires of vaccine and placebo recipients were sequenced from samples collected on day 63 after the first injection.

The sequencing used peripheral blood, collected in a trial of Ad26.COV2.S vaccine versus placebo. The receptors here all came from a person between 18 and 65 years old who received the Ad26.COV2.S COVID-19 vaccine or a placebo.

This clone has only one observation. As DNA, the CDR3 is TGTGCCTGGACAGGGGGCGCCGGCTATGGCTACACCTTC. Translated: CAWTGGAGYGYTF. This chain links TRBV30 with TRBJ1-2; 8 positions agree with TRBD1. Germline values: CDR1 GTSNPN, CDR2 SVGIG (reference sequence). The junction had 5 bases not matched to a gene; V was cut back by 4 bases and J by 4 bases. CDR3 length: 13 residues.

The chain couples TRBV3-1 (or the pseudogene TRBV3-2) to TRBJ2-5; D is ambiguous. V dropped 6 bases and J dropped 5 bases, with 16 bases sitting between them. The CDR3 spans 14 residues. Germline CDR1 and CDR2: LGHDT and YNNKEL (reference sequence). The CDR3 protein is CASSRFGGTETQYF. As DNA, the CDR3 is TGTGCCAGCAGTAGATTTGGCGGTACGGAGACCCAGTACTTC.

The chain carries TRBV6-6 and TRBJ2-7, with D tentatively TRBD2 (5 bases). V dropped 6 bases and J dropped 4 bases, with 19 bases sitting between them. The CDR3 spans 15 residues. Germline V gene lookup returns CDR1 MNHNY and CDR2 SVGAGI (reference sequence). CDR3 residues: CASSSSTDLPYEQYF. The CDR3 coding sequence is TGTGCCAGCAGCTCTAGCACGGACTTACCTTACGAGCAGTACTTC.